This T cell receptor (beta chain) originates from a study of T cell responses to AZD1222 COVID-19 vaccine. The repertoire was sequenced with immunoSEQ multiplex PCR; TCRdb's copy has only in-frame clones and lacks some. In the table there are about 150,000 clones, about 93% of which are singletons. The CDR3 runs to 14 residues. V shed 6 bases and J shed 0 bases, with 12 bases lying between them. The germline CDR1 and CDR2 sequences are MNHEY and SVGEGT. The gene calls are TRBV6-2 or TRBV6-3 and TRBJ2-7, with D perhaps matching TRBD2 (6 bases). The source was peripheral blood, collected on day 0 of AZD1222 vaccination. The receptor was derived from an adult in good health. The CDR3 region has the DNA TGTGCCAGCAGCAGGGACTTATCCTCCTACGAGCAGTACTTC. Amino acids: CASSRDLSSYEQYF.